The source of this T cell receptor beta chain is a study of blood T cell repertoires in COVID-19. The V gene's germline CDR1 is MNHEY and CDR2 SMNVEV (reference sequence). V was clipped by 5 bases and J by 10 bases, with 9 bases between them. The CDR3 is made up of 12 amino acids. Only in-frame clones appear in the TCRdb table, and some are missing; sequencing was by immunoSEQ multiplex PCR. Here the sample spans about 160,000 clones, around 90% being singletons. The gene calls are TRBV27 and TRBJ1-6; D gene ambiguous. This clonotype originated in a woman in her 40s who had been exposed to COVID-19. The specimen was PBMCs or T cells enriched from blood (not recorded which). CDR3 region: CASSVRGSPLHF. CDR3 nucleotides: TGTGCCAGCAGTGTAAGAGGCTCACCCCTCCACTTT.